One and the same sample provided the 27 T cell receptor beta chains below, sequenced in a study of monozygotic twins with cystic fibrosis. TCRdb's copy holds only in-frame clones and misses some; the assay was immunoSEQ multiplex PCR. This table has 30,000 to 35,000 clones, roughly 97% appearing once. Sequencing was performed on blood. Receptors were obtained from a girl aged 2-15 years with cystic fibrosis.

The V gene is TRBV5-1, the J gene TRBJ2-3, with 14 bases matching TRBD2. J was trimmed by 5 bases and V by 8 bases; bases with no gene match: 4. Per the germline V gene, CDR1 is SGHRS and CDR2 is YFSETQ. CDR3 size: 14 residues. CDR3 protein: CASRLAGGIDTQYF. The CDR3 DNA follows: TGCGCCAGTCGACTAGCGGGAGGGATAGATACGCAGTATTTT.

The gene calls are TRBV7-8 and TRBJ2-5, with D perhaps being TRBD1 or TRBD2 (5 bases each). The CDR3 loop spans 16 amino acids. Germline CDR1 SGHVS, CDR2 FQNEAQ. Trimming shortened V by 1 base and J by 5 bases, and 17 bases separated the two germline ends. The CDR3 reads CASSLVGGQGRETQYF. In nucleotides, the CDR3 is TGTGCCAGCAGCTTAGTAGGCGGGCAGGGACGGGAGACCCAGTACTTC.

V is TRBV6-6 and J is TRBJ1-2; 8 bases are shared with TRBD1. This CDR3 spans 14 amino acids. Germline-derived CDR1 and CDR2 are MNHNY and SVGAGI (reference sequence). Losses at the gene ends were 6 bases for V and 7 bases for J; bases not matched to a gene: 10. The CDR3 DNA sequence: TGTGCCAGCAGATCCCGGACAGGGCGACGTGGCTACACCTTC. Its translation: CASRSRTGRRGYTF.

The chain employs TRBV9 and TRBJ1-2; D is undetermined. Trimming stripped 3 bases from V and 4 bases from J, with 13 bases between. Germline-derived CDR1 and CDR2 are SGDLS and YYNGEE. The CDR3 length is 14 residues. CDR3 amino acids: CASSAYSRGYGYTF. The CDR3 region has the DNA TGTGCCAGCAGCGCCTACTCTCGAGGCTATGGCTACACCTTC.

Here the CDR3 reads CASSEGMNTEAFF. CDR3 in DNA: TGTGCCAGCTCGGAGGGAATGAACACTGAAGCTTTCTTT. This chain joins TRBV18 and TRBJ1-1; no definite D call. V was cut by 6 bases and J by 0 bases, with 8 bases left in between. This CDR3 region has 13 residues. Germline CDR1 is KGHSH and CDR2 is LQKENI. The whole variable domain, filled in from reference TRBV18 and TRBJ1-1, reads NAGVMQNPRHLVRRRGQEARLRCSPMKGHSHVYWYRQLPEEGLKFMVYLQKENIIDESGMPKERFSAEFPKEGPSILRIQQVVRGDSAAYFCASSEGMNTEAFFGQGTRLTVV.

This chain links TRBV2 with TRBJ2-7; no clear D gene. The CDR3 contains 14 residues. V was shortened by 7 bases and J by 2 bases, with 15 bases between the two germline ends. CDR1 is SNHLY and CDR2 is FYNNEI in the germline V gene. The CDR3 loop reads CASTPGGLAYEQYF. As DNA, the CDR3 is TGTGCCAGCACTCCCGGTGGCCTAGCCTACGAGCAGTACTTC.

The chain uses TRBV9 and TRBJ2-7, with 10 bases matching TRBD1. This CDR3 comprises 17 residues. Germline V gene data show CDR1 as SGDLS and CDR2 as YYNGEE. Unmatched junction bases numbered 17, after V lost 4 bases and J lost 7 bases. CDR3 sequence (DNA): TGTGCCAGCAGCCCTAGGGGGGACAGGGGAATGTCGCGGGAGCAGTACTTC. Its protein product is CASSPRGDRGMSREQYF.

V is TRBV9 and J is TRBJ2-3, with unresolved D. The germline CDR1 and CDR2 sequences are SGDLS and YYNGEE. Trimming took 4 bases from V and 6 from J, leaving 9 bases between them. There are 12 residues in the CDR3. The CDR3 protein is CASSPQADTQYF. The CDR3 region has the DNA TGTGCCAGCAGCCCCCAAGCGGATACGCAGTATTTT. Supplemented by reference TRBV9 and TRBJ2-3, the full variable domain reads DSGVTQTPKHLITATGQRVTLRCSPRSGDLSVYWYQQSLDQGLQFLIQYYNGEERAKGNILERFSAQQFPDLHSELNLSSLELGDSALYFCASSPQADTQYFGPGTRLTVL.

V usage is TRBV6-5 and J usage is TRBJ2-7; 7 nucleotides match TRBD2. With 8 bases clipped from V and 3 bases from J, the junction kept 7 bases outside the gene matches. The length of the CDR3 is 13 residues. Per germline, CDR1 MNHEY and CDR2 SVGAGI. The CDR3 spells CASRSSGVYEQYF. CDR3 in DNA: TGTGCCAGCCGGTCTAGCGGAGTCTACGAGCAGTACTTC.

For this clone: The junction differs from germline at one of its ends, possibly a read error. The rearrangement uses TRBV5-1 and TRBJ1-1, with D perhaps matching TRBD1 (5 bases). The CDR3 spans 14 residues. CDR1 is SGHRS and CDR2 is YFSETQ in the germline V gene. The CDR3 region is CASTLDGAETEAFF. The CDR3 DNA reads TGCGCCAGCACCTTGGACGGGGCCGAAACTGAAGCTTTCTTT.

Written as DNA, the CDR3 is TGTGCCAGCAGCTTGGGAAGGGCAGAGGTTCGAAACATTCAGTACTTC. The encoded protein is CASSLGRAEVRNIQYF. The chain is built from TRBV5-6 and TRBJ2-4; no firm D call. Between the trimmed V and J ends, which lost 0 bases and 6 bases, there was a span of 16 bases. Germline V gives CDR1 SGHDT, CDR2 YYEEEE. The CDR3 contains 16 residues. Looking up the rest from reference TRBV5-6 and TRBJ2-4 gives the full variable domain: DAGVTQSPTHLIKTRGQQVTLRCSPKSGHDTVSWYQQALGQGPQFIFQYYEEEERQRGNFPDRFSGHQFPNYSSELNVNALLLGDSALYLCASSLGRAEVRNIQYFGAGTRLSVL.

The DNA for the CDR3 is TGTGCCAGCAGTTTAGGGACAGGGGTACATTATGAGCAGTTCTTC. Residues: CASSLGTGVHYEQFF. The chain recombines TRBV28 with TRBJ2-1; 10 bases match TRBD1. The germline V gene has CDR1 MDHEN and CDR2 SYDVKM. J was trimmed by 8 bases and V by 2 bases; bases with no gene match: 6. This CDR3 region has 15 residues.

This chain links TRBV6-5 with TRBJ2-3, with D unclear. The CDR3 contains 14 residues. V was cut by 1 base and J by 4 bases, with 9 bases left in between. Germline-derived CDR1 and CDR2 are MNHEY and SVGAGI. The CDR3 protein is CASSYLASPDTQYF. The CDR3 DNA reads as TGTGCCAGCAGTTACTTGGCAAGTCCAGATACGCAGTATTTT.

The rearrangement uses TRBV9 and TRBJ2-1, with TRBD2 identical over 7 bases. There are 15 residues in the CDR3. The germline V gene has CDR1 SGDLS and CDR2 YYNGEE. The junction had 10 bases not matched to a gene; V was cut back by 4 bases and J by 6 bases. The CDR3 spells CASSSGLVRGNEQFF. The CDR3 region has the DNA TGTGCCAGCAGCTCTGGACTAGTTCGGGGCAATGAGCAGTTCTTC.

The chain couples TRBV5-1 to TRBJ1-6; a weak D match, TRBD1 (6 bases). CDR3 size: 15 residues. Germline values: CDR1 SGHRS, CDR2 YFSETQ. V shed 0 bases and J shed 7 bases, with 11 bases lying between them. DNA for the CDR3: TGCGCCAGCAGCTTGGGACAGGTGGGGAATTCACCCCTCCACTTT. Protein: CASSLGQVGNSPLHF.

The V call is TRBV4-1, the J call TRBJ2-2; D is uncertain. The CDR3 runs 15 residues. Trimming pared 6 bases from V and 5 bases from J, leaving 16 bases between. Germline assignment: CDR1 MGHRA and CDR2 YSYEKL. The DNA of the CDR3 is TGCGCCAGCAGGGCAAGTGGTGTGAGAACCGGGGAGCTGTTTTTT. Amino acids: CASRASGVRTGELFF.

The CDR3 DNA follows: TGTGCCAGCAGCTTAGACAGGGGCAATCAGCCCCAGCATTTT. It is translated as CASSLDRGNQPQHF. The gene calls are TRBV7-2 and TRBJ1-5, with D tentatively TRBD1 (6 bases). V dropped 1 base and J dropped 2 bases, with 6 bases sitting between them. The CDR3 is 14 residues long. From germline, CDR1 is SGHTA and CDR2 FQGNSA.

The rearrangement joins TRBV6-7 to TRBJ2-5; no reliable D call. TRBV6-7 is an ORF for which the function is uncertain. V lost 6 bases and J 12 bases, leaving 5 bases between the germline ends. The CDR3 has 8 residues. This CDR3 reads CASRGKYF. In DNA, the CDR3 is TGTGCCAGCAGAGGAAAGTACTTC.

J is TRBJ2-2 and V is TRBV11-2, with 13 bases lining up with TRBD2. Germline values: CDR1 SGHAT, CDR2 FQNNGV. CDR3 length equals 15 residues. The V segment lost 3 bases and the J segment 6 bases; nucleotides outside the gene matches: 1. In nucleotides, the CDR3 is TGTGCCAGCAGCTTTACTAGCGGGAGGGCCGGGGAGCTGTTTTTT. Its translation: CASSFTSGRAGELFF.

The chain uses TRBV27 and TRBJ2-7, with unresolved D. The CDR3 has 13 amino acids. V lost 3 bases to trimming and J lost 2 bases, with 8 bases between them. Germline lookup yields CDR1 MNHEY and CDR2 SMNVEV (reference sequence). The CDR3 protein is CASSFDATYEQYF. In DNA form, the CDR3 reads TGTGCCAGCAGTTTCGACGCAACCTACGAGCAGTACTTC.

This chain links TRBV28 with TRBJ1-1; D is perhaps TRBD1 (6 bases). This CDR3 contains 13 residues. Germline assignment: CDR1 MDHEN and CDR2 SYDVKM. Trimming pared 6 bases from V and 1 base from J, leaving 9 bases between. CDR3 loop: CASSPQGNTEAFF. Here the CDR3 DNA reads TGTGCCAGCAGCCCACAGGGGAACACTGAAGCTTTCTTT.

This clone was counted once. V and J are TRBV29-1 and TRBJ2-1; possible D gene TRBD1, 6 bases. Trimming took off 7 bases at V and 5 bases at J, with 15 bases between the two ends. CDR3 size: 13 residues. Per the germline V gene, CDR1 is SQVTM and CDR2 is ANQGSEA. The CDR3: CSADRSVNNEQFF. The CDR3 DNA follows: TGCAGCGCTGACAGGTCGGTTAACAATGAGCAGTTCTTC.

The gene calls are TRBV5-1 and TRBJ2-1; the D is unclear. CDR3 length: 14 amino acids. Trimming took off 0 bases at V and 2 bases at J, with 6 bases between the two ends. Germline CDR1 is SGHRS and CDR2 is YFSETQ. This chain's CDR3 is CASSLDSTYNEQFF. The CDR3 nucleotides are TGCGCCAGCAGCTTGGACTCGACCTACAATGAGCAGTTCTTC.

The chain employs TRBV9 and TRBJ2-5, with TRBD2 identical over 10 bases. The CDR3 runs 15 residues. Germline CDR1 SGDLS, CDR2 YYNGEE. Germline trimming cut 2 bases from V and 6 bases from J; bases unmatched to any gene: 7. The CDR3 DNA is TGTGCCAGCAGCGTCGAAGCGGGAGGGTTTAAGACCCAGTACTTC. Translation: CASSVEAGGFKTQYF.

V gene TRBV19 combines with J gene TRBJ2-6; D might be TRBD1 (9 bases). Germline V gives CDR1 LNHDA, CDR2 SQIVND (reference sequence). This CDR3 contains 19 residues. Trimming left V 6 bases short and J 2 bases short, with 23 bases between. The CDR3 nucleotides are TGTGCCAGTAGAAAACAGGGGGCAGCGGGAGCGACTGGGGCCAACGTCCTGACTTTC. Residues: CASRKQGAAGATGANVLTF. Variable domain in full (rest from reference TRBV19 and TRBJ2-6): DGGITQSPKYLFRKEGQNVTLSCEQNLNHDAMYWYRQDPGQGLRLIYYSQIVNDFQKGDIAEGYSVSREKKESFPLTVTSAQKNPTAFYLCASRKQGAAGATGANVLTFGAGSRLTVL.

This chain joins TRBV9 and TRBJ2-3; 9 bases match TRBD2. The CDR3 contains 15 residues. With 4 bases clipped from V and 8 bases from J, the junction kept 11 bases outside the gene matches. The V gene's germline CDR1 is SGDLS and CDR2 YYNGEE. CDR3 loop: CASSPGLAQVGTQYF. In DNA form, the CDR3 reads TGTGCCAGCAGCCCCGGACTAGCGCAAGTGGGTACGCAGTATTTT.

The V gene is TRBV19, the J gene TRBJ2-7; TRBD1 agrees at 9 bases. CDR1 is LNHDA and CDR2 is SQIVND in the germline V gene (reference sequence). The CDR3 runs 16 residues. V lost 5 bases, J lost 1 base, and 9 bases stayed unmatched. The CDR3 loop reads CASSHRDRVGSYEQYF. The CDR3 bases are TGTGCCAGTAGTCATCGGGACAGGGTTGGTTCCTACGAGCAGTACTTC.